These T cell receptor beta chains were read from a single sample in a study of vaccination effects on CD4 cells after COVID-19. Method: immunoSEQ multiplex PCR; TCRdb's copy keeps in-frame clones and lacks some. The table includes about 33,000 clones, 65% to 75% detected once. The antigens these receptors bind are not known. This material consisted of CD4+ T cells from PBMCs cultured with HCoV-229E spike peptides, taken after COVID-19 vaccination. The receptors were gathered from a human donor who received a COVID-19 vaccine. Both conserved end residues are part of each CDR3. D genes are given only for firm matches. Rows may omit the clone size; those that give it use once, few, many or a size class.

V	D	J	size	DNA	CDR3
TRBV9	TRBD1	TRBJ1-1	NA	TGTGCCAGCACCGGGACAGGGGGCATCACTGAAGCTTTCTTT	CASTGTGGITEAFF
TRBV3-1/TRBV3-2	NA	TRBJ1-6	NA	TGTGCCAGCAGCCCGAGCGGGGGGCCTAATTCACCCCTCCACTTT	CASSPSGGPNSPLHF
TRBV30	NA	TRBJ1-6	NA	TGTGCCTGGAAAAGGCAGGGGTCTTCACCCCTCCACTTT	CAWKRQGSSPLHF
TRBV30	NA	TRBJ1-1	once	TGTGCCTGGAGTGTAACAAGGAACACTGAAGCTTTCTTT	CAWSVTRNTEAFF
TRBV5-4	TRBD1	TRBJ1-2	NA	TGTGCCAGCAGCTTGGAGGGGACAGGGGGCCTGGGGACCTTC	CASSLEGTGGLGTF
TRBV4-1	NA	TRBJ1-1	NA	TGCGCCAGCAGCCACCACCCGACAGGCTTTACTGAAGCTTTCTTT	CASSHHPTGFTEAFF
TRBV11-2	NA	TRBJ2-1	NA	TGTGCCAGCAGCTTAGAAAAGGGGGAGCAGTTCTTC	CASSLEKGEQFF
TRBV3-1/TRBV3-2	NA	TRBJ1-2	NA	TGTGCCAGCAGCCAAGATCGGAAGGGGAACTATGGCTACACCTTC	CASSQDRKGNYGYTF
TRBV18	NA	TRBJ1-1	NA	TGTGCCAGCCGACGGGGGGTTGAAGCTTTCTTT	CASRRGVEAFF
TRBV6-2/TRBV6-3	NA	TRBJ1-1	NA	TGTGCCAGCAGTTGGGAGGCAGTCACTGAAGCTTTCTTT	CASSWEAVTEAFF
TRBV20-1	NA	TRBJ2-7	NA	TGCAGTGCTAGCAGGGACTACGAGCAGTACTTC	CSASRDYEQYF
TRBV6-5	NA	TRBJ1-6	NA	TGTGCCAGCAGTCGTCCAGGGACTGGTAATTCACCCCTCCACTTT	CASSRPGTGNSPLHF
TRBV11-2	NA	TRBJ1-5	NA	TGTGCCAGCAGCTTAGACAGGGATCAGCCCCAGCATTTT	CASSLDRDQPQHF
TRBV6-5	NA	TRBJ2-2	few	TGTGCCAGCAGTTACTCGATCGGATCCGGGGAGCTGTTTTTT	CASSYSIGSGELFF
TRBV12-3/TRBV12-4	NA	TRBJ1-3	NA	TGTGCCAGCAGTTTAGTCTCTGGAAACACCATATATTTT	CASSLVSGNTIYF
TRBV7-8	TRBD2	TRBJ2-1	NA	TGTGCCAGCAGCTCGAGCCAGGGAGGGATAACCTACAATGAGCAGTTCTTC	CASSSSQGGITYNEQFF
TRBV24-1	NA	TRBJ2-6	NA	TGTGCCACCAGTGATCACGAGACCAACGTCCTGACTTTC	CATSDHETNVLTF
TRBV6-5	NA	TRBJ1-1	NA	TGTGCCAGCAGTTACCTTCCAGGGGACACTGAAGCTTTCTTT	CASSYLPGDTEAFF
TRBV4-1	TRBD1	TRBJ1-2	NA	TGCGCCAGCAGCCAATCCACCCCGGGGACAGGGTCCGGCTACACCTTC	CASSQSTPGTGSGYTF
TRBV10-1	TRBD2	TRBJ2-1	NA	TGCGCCAGCAGTGAGTTGGAGCGGGGGTACAATGAGCAGTTCTTC	CASSELERGYNEQFF
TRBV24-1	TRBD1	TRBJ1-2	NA	TGTGCCACCAGTGATCCCACAGGGGTTGGCTACACCTTC	CATSDPTGVGYTF
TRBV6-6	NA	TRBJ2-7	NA	TGTGCCAGCAGTCACAGCCTACTAGTGGGCAGCTCCTACGAGCAGTACTTC	CASSHSLLVGSSYEQYF